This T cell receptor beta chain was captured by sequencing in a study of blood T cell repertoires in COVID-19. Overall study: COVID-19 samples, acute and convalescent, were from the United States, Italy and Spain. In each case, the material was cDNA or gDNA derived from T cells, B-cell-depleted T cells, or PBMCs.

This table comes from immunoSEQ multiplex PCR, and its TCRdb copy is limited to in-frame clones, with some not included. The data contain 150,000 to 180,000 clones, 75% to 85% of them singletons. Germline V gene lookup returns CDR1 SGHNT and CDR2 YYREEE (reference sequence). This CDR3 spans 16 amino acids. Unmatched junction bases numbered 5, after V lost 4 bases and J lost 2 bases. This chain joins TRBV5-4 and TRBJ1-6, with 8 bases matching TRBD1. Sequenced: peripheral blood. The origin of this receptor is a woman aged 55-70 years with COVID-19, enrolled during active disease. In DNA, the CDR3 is TGTGCCAGCAGCAGAAGACAGGGGACCTATAATTCACCCCTCCACTTT. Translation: CASSRRQGTYNSPLHF.